One T cell receptor (beta chain) is described in this entry. As processed by the authors: Researchers report that nucleated cell counts were estimated from reference gene primer amplification. Measured with immunoSEQ multiplex PCR; TCRdb has only the in-frame clones, and not every one. V and J calls and clone size are given by that table; D and trimming were obtained from the DNA. Here the sample spans 150,000 to 200,000 clones, 83% being singletons. The Seattle patients, enrolled during active infection, were followed longitudinally. The record originates from a study of blood T cell repertoires in COVID-19. CDR1 and CDR2 from the germline V gene are MDHEN and SYDVKM. Losses at the gene ends were 4 bases for V and 6 bases for J; bases not matched to a gene: 5. The CDR3 extends over 16 amino acids.

The TCR was taken from a woman in her 70s with COVID-19, enrolled during active disease. The chain has TRBV28 and TRBJ2-2, with 13 nucleotides matching TRBD2. The sample comprised peripheral blood. The CDR3 nucleotides read TGTGCCAGCAGTTCTTCAACTAGCGGGAGGGCCGGGGAGCTGTTTTTT. Amino acids: CASSSSTSGRAGELFF. Full variable domain (rest looked up from reference TRBV28 and TRBJ2-2): DVKVTQSSRYLVKRTGEKVFLECVQDMDHENMFWYRQDPGLGLRLIYFSYDVKMKEKGDIPEGYSVSREKKERFSLILESASTNQTSMYLCASSSSTSGRAGELFFGEGSRLTVL.